One and the same sample provided the 32 T cell receptor beta chains below, sequenced in a study of chemoradiotherapy in HPV16-positive cancers. Method: immunoSEQ multiplex PCR; TCRdb's copy keeps in-frame clones and lacks some. The sample lists about 5,800 clones, 80% to 90% seen once, with 27% in the top ten. The specimen was blood, collected from a patient who underwent chemoradiotherapy. Receptor source: a human donor with HPV-associated anogenital cancer.

The chain recombines TRBV27 with TRBJ1-4, with D possibly TRBD1 on 6 matching bases. In germline, CDR1 is MNHEY, CDR2 SMNVEV (reference sequence). V lost 2 bases and J 8 bases, leaving 21 bases between the germline ends. The CDR3 is 17 residues long. CDR3 nucleotides: TGTGCCAGCAGTTTAAGTTCTTGGGGCACAGGGAGGGAAAAACTGTTTTTT. As protein: CASSLSSWGTGREKLFF.

The rearrangement uses TRBV13 and TRBJ2-2; D gene unclear. Trimming took 3 bases from V and 2 from J, leaving 10 bases between them. The CDR3 contains 15 residues. CDR1 is PRHDT and CDR2 is FYEKMQ in the germline V gene (reference sequence). This CDR3 is CASSLVQENTGELFF. Written as DNA, the CDR3 is TGTGCCAGCAGCTTGGTCCAGGAAAACACCGGGGAGCTGTTTTTT.

This clone was observed a single time. This sequence joins TRBV5-5 and TRBJ1-1, with TRBD1 matching 9 bases. In germline, CDR1 is SGHKS, CDR2 YYEKEE (reference sequence). The CDR3 has 15 amino acids. The V gene end was trimmed by 3 bases and the J gene end by 3 bases; junction bases not matched to a gene: 6. The CDR3 DNA is TGTGCCAGCAGCTGGGGGACAGGGTTGGACACTGAAGCTTTCTTT. It specifies CASSWGTGLDTEAFF. The variable domain in full, completed from reference TRBV5-5 and TRBJ1-1, reads DAGVTQSPTHLIKTRGQQVTLRCSPISGHKSVSWYQQVLGQGPQFIFQYYEKEERGRGNFPDRFSARQFPNYSSELNVNALLLGDSALYLCASSWGTGLDTEAFFGQGTRLTVV.

The CDR3: CASTGQQNTEAFF. In nucleotides, the CDR3 is TGTGCCAGCACCGGACAACAGAACACTGAAGCTTTCTTT. The rearrangement links TRBV2 to TRBJ1-1, with D maybe TRBD1 (5 bases). Germline CDR1 is SNHLY and CDR2 is FYNNEI. The CDR3 is 13 amino acids. Trimming took off 7 bases at V and 1 base at J, with 10 bases between the two ends.

V usage is TRBV15 and J usage is TRBJ1-1, with D unclear. CDR3 size: 14 residues. Germline values: CDR1 LNHNV, CDR2 YYDKDF (reference sequence). V lost 0 bases and J lost 5, with 10 bases in between. The CDR3: CATSRDLGGTEAFF. CDR3 nucleotide sequence: TGTGCCACCAGCAGAGATTTGGGAGGAACTGAAGCTTTCTTT.

Here the CDR3 reads CASSLIAGPVGEQYF. The DNA for the CDR3 is TGTGCCAGCAGTTTAATAGCGGGACCGGTAGGTGAGCAGTACTTC. The chain joins TRBV27 to TRBJ2-7, with TRBD2 matching over 8 bases. Germline assignment: CDR1 MNHEY and CDR2 SMNVEV (reference sequence). The CDR3 consists of 15 residues. V lost 2 bases, J lost 7 bases, and 10 bases stayed unmatched.

Remarks on this clone: At the DNA level, this CDR3 is encoded by other sequences in the same sample as well. The chain combines TRBV2 with TRBJ1-5, with 8 bases aligning to TRBD1. With V trimmed by 7 bases and J by 6 bases, 11 bases remained unmatched. From germline, CDR1 is SNHLY and CDR2 FYNNEI. The CDR3 is made up of 15 amino acids. The CDR3 DNA reads as TGTGCCAGCATAAAAGGGGCAGGGGGCGGTCAGCCCCAGCATTTT. Its protein product is CASIKGAGGGQPQHF.

The chain is built from TRBV5-4 and TRBJ2-3; possible D gene TRBD2, 6 bases. The length of the CDR3 is 17 residues. V was shortened by 0 bases and J by 5 bases, with 19 bases between the two germline ends. From germline, CDR1 is SGHNT and CDR2 YYREEE (reference sequence). Here the CDR3 DNA reads TGTGCCAGCAGCTTGGGCGGGGCCAGGACTCCTAGAGATACGCAGTATTTT. It specifies CASSLGGARTPRDTQYF.

CDR3 sequence: CASSQDYGSYEQYF. The CDR3 DNA sequence: TGTGCCAGCAGCCAAGATTACGGCTCCTACGAGCAGTACTTC. The rearrangement links TRBV4-2 to TRBJ2-7; D is unclear. V lost 0 bases to trimming and J lost 0 bases, with 6 bases between them. This CDR3 region has 14 residues. CDR1 and CDR2 (germline): LGHNA, YNFKEQ.

This CDR3 reads CASSLPGLRRNQPQHF. In DNA, the CDR3 is TGTGCCAGCAGTTTACCAGGACTCCGGAGAAATCAGCCCCAGCATTTT. V gene TRBV28 combines with J gene TRBJ1-5; D is undetermined. V lost 2 bases and J lost 4, with 15 bases in between. This CDR3 region has 16 residues. Germline V CDR1 and CDR2: MDHEN, SYDVKM.

By proportion, this clone is large. This chain joins TRBV11-3 and TRBJ2-2; D possibly uses TRBD1 or TRBD2 (5 bases each). The V gene's germline CDR1 is SGHNT and CDR2 YENEEA. The CDR3 contains 16 residues. V dropped 1 base and J dropped 0 bases, with 9 bases sitting between them. CDR3: CASSLGDLANTGELFF. CDR3 DNA: TGTGCCAGCAGCTTAGGGGACCTCGCGAACACCGGGGAGCTGTTTTTT.

A note on this clone: An end of the junction does not agree with germline; a read error may underlie this. V is TRBV5-1 and J is TRBJ2-5, with 7 bases aligning to TRBD2. The CDR3 contains 15 residues. Germline V gene sequence: CDR1 SGHRS, CDR2 YFSETQ. CDR3 sequence reads: CASRLGGVSQETQYF. CDR3 in DNA: TGCGCCAGCAGATTGGGAGGGGTGTCCCAAGAGACCCAGTACTTC. Complete variable domain (other parts from reference TRBV5-1 and TRBJ2-5): KAGVTQTPRYLIKTRGQQVTLSCSPISGHRSVSWYQQTPGQGLQFLFEYFSETQRNKGNFPGRFSGRQFSNSRSEMNVSTLELGDSALYLCASRLGGVSQETQYFGPGTRLLVL.

The chain links TRBV28 to TRBJ2-1, with 11 bases identical to TRBD1. Germline V gene sequence: CDR1 MDHEN, CDR2 SYDVKM. There are 16 residues in the CDR3. Losses at the gene ends were 2 bases for V and 4 bases for J; bases not matched to a gene: 4. CDR3 in DNA: TGTGCCAGCAGTTTAATCGGGACAGGGGGATACAATGAGCAGTTCTTC. It translates to CASSLIGTGGYNEQFF.

The CDR3 is CASSPWGSGNTIYF. DNA of the CDR3: TGTGCCAGCAGCCCGTGGGGTAGTGGAAACACCATATATTTT. V gene TRBV7-2 combines with J gene TRBJ1-3; D unresolved. V was pared by 5 bases and J by 3 bases, with 11 bases between. CDR3 length: 14 residues. Germline V gene data show CDR1 as SGHTA and CDR2 as FQGNSA. Full variable domain (missing parts from reference TRBV7-2 and TRBJ1-3): GAGVSQSPSNKVTEKGKDVELRCDPISGHTALYWYRQSLGQGLEFLIYFQGNSAPDKSGLPSDRFSAERTGGSVSTLTIQRTQQEDSAVYLCASSPWGSGNTIYFGEGSWLTVV.

CDR3 coding DNA: TGTGCCAGCAGTTTAGGGACGGGGGTGGCTGAAGCTTTCTTT. Amino acids: CASSLGTGVAEAFF. The genes are TRBV6-5 and TRBJ1-1; tentatively, D is TRBD1 (5 bases). Trimming left V 4 bases short and J 6 bases short, with 15 bases between. Germline V gene lookup returns CDR1 MNHEY and CDR2 SVGAGI. The CDR3 runs to 14 residues.

The V and J genes are TRBV30 and TRBJ2-1; 13 bases line up with TRBD2. CDR1 GTSNPN and CDR2 SVGIG come from the germline V gene (reference sequence). V dropped 2 bases and J dropped 5; count of bases not matched to a gene: 3. The CDR3 runs to 15 residues. CDR3 region: CAWSPGTSGNNEQFF. The CDR3 DNA follows: TGTGCCTGGAGTCCCGGGACTAGCGGGAACAATGAGCAGTTCTTC.

The CDR3 DNA reads as TGTGCCACCAGCGGATCAACACACGAGCAGTACTTC. Translating gives CATSGSTHEQYF. V usage is TRBV15 and J usage is TRBJ2-7; D is unclear. V shed 5 bases and J shed 5 bases, with 10 bases lying between them. CDR1 and CDR2 from the germline V gene are LNHNV and YYDKDF (reference sequence). The CDR3 has 12 amino acids. Combining the CDR3 with reference TRBV15 and TRBJ2-7 gives the whole variable domain DAMVIQNPRYQVTQFGKPVTLSCSQTLNHNVMYWYQQKSSQAPKLLFHYYDKDFNNEADTPDNFQSRRPNTSFCFLDIRSPGLGDTAMYLCATSGSTHEQYFGPGTRLTVT.

The rearrangement joins TRBV7-2 to TRBJ2-1; 8 bases are a match to TRBD1. The CDR3 extends over 15 amino acids. V dropped 11 bases and J dropped 1; count of bases not matched to a gene: 10. The germline gives CDR1 SGHTA, CDR2 FQGNSA. The CDR3 sequence is CACSGQGASYNEQFF. In DNA, the CDR3 is TGTGCCTGCTCAGGGCAGGGGGCGTCCTACAATGAGCAGTTCTTC. The whole variable domain, filled in from reference TRBV7-2 and TRBJ2-1, reads GAGVSQSPSNKVTEKGKDVELRCDPISGHTALYWYRQSLGQGLEFLIYFQGNSAPDKSGLPSDRFSAERTGGSVSTLTIQRTQQEDSAVYLCACSGQGASYNEQFFGPGTRLTVL.

This CDR3 is CASSLAGSLQETQYF. The DNA of the CDR3 is TGTGCCAGCAGCTTGGCGGGATCTCTCCAAGAGACCCAGTACTTC. The chain carries TRBV5-6 and TRBJ2-5; maybe TRBD2 (5 bases). This CDR3 contains 15 residues. Between the trimmed V and J ends, which lost 0 bases and 1 base, there was a span of 10 bases. From germline, CDR1 is SGHDT and CDR2 YYEEEE. Complete variable domain (other parts from reference TRBV5-6 and TRBJ2-5): DAGVTQSPTHLIKTRGQQVTLRCSPKSGHDTVSWYQQALGQGPQFIFQYYEEEERQRGNFPDRFSGHQFPNYSSELNVNALLLGDSALYLCASSLAGSLQETQYFGPGTRLLVL.

J is TRBJ2-7 and V is TRBV2; maybe TRBD1 (6 bases). The germline V and J ends were trimmed by 6 bases and 9 bases, with 12 bases remaining between them. Germline V lookup: CDR1 SNHLY, CDR2 FYNNEI. The CDR3 totals 11 residues. CDR3 loop: CASRAGGGQYF. The CDR3 DNA reads as TGTGCCAGCAGGGCTGGGGGCGGGCAGTACTTC.

J is TRBJ2-6 and V is TRBV13; a weak D match, TRBD2 (6 bases). V was shortened by 0 bases and J by 0 bases, with 18 bases between the two germline ends. The V gene's germline CDR1 is PRHDT and CDR2 FYEKMQ (reference sequence). The CDR3 runs to 20 residues. CDR3 in DNA: TGTGCCAGCAGCTTAGGCGTGCCCCAGGGCGGGGTCTCTGGGGCCAACGTCCTGACTTTC. It codes for CASSLGVPQGGVSGANVLTF.

The chain couples TRBV27 to TRBJ2-7; D gene unclear. V was shortened by 4 bases and J by 0 bases, with 19 bases between the two germline ends. The CDR3 has 17 residues. CDR1 is MNHEY and CDR2 is SMNVEV in the germline V gene (reference sequence). For the CDR3, the DNA is TGTGCCAGCAGTTCGCTATCCGCCGGACGGGCCTCCTACGAGCAGTACTTC. It translates to CASSSLSAGRASYEQYF.

In its sample, this clone was seen once. The chain uses TRBV5-4 and TRBJ1-2, with D possibly being TRBD1 (6 bases). This CDR3 is 13 amino acids long. V lost 2 bases, J lost 7 bases, and 12 bases lay in between. Germline lookup yields CDR1 SGHNT and CDR2 YYREEE (reference sequence). The DNA for the CDR3 is TGTGCCAGCAGCTTCGAGACAGGTGGTGGCTACACCTTC. Translation gives CASSFETGGGYTF.

V usage is TRBV4-3 and J usage is TRBJ1-1; TRBD1 might be the D (5 bases). V was trimmed by 0 bases and J by 3 bases, leaving 14 bases between them. This CDR3 is 16 amino acids long. In germline, CDR1 is LGHNA, CDR2 YSLEER. The CDR3 is CASSQDPQGLYTEAFF. The CDR3 nucleotides read TGCGCCAGCAGCCAAGACCCTCAGGGTTTGTACACTGAAGCTTTCTTT.

The chain has TRBV5-1 and TRBJ1-2; the match to TRBD1 covers 7 bases. V lost 4 bases and J lost 6; bases outside the gene matches: 9. The germline V gene encodes CDR1 SGHRS and CDR2 YFSETQ. This CDR3 has 14 amino acids. The CDR3 is CASSMQGDQDGYTF. The CDR3 DNA is TGCGCCAGCAGCATGCAGGGGGATCAGGATGGCTACACCTTC.

CDR3 in amino acids: CASSLKVAGLTGNTIYF. Here the CDR3 DNA reads TGTGCCAGCAGCTTGAAAGTGGCAGGACTTACGGGAAACACCATATATTTT. The chain couples TRBV5-5 to TRBJ1-3; D ambiguous. Trimming stripped 1 base from V and 4 bases from J, with 18 bases between. Germline V gene sequence: CDR1 SGHKS, CDR2 YYEKEE (reference sequence). The CDR3 extends over 17 amino acids.

This clone was seen only a few times. The CDR3 sequence is CASNEGQHNSPLHF. The CDR3 coding sequence is TGTGCCAGCAACGAGGGACAGCATAATTCACCCCTCCACTTT. This chain links TRBV6-1 with TRBJ1-6; 7 nucleotides agree with TRBD1. CDR1 and CDR2 from the germline V gene are MNHNS and SASEGT. After removal of 7 bases from V and 5 bases from J, the junction contained 5 bases not matched to a gene. The CDR3 has 14 residues.

This clone is deemed large. The CDR3 sequence is CASSLANSEAFF. The CDR3 region has the DNA TGTGCCAGCAGCTTAGCAAATTCTGAAGCTTTCTTT. The rearrangement links TRBV7-9 to TRBJ1-1; D not resolved. Per the germline V gene, CDR1 is SEHNR and CDR2 is FQNEAQ (reference sequence). The CDR3 is 12 residues long. V gave up 0 bases and J gave up 6 bases, with 5 bases separating them.

The V gene is TRBV5-1, the J gene TRBJ2-7, with TRBD1 matching 7 bases. Germline assignment: CDR1 SGHRS and CDR2 YFSETQ. With 3 bases clipped from V and 5 bases from J, the junction kept 5 bases outside the gene matches. The CDR3 is 13 amino acids. CDR3 bases: TGCGCCAGCAGCTATTTCGACAGGGACGAGCAGTACTTC. This codes for CASSYFDRDEQYF. The full variable domain, rest sourced from reference TRBV5-1 and TRBJ2-7, is KAGVTQTPRYLIKTRGQQVTLSCSPISGHRSVSWYQQTPGQGLQFLFEYFSETQRNKGNFPGRFSGRQFSNSRSEMNVSTLELGDSALYLCASSYFDRDEQYFGPGTRLTVT.

V gene TRBV6-1 combines with J gene TRBJ1-3; possible D gene TRBD1, 5 bases. Trimming removed 3 bases at V and 2 bases at J, with 20 bases between. From germline, CDR1 is MNHNS and CDR2 SASEGT. This CDR3 is 18 amino acids long. In DNA form, the CDR3 reads TGTGCCAGCAGTGATTCCGGATTATATTGGGGCCCTGGAAACACCATATATTTT. Protein product: CASSDSGLYWGPGNTIYF.

This clone was observed a single time. This sequence joins TRBV7-2 and TRBJ1-4; 9 nucleotides agree with TRBD1. CDR3 length: 14 amino acids. The J segment lost 6 bases and the V segment lost 5 bases, leaving 4 bases of the junction unmatched. In germline, CDR1 is SGHTA, CDR2 FQGNSA. DNA of the CDR3: TGTGCCAGCAGCCTCGGACAGGGGCATGAAAAACTGTTTTTT. Its translation: CASSLGQGHEKLFF. The whole variable domain, remainder taken from reference TRBV7-2 and TRBJ1-4, is GAGVSQSPSNKVTEKGKDVELRCDPISGHTALYWYRQSLGQGLEFLIYFQGNSAPDKSGLPSDRFSAERTGGSVSTLTIQRTQQEDSAVYLCASSLGQGHEKLFFGSGTQLSVL.

CDR3 nucleotide sequence: TGTGCCAGCAGCTTGGATACTCAAGTTGGCCCAGATACGCAGTATTTT. Translated: CASSLDTQVGPDTQYF. V is TRBV5-6 and J is TRBJ2-3; D gene unclear. Trimming pared 0 bases from V and 4 bases from J, leaving 15 bases between. Germline V gene data show CDR1 as SGHDT and CDR2 as YYEEEE. CDR3 length: 16 residues.